The 20 T cell receptor beta chains below were found in one sample sequenced in a study of cytomegalovirus exposure and HLA in healthy donors. The PCR employed 60 Vbeta primers together with 13 Jbeta primers. Only in-frame clones appear in the TCRdb table, and some are missing; sequencing was by immunoSEQ multiplex PCR. The sample includes 150,000 to 200,000 clones, about 75% of them seen just once. The sequenced material came from PBMCs. All receptors derive from a young man in good health and CMV-seropositive.

This clone has just a few counts. This chain uses TRBV14 with TRBJ2-3; 11 bases agree with TRBD2. The ends lost 4 bases at V and 2 bases at J; junction bases unmatched: 20. The CDR3 has 21 amino acids. Germline-derived CDR1 and CDR2 are SGHDN and FVKESK. CDR3: CASSLPRGADMGLAATDTQYF. As DNA, the CDR3 is TGTGCCAGCAGCCTTCCCAGGGGGGCAGATATGGGACTAGCGGCCACAGATACGCAGTATTTT.

The chain recombines TRBV5-1 with TRBJ2-3; 12 bases match TRBD2. The CDR3 contains 15 residues. V shed 4 bases, J shed 5 bases, and the junction held 5 bases outside the gene matches. The V gene's germline CDR1 is SGHRS and CDR2 YFSETQ. The CDR3 DNA reads as TGCGCCAGCAGCCCGCCGGGACTAGCGGGAGATACGCAGTATTTT. This gives the protein CASSPPGLAGDTQYF.

The rearrangement links TRBV7-9 to TRBJ1-2, with 10 positions matching TRBD1. This CDR3 spans 16 amino acids. Germline lookup yields CDR1 SEHNR and CDR2 FQNEAQ (reference sequence). The junction had 11 bases not matched to a gene; V was cut back by 5 bases and J by 5 bases. DNA of the CDR3: TGTGCCAGCAGCGCTACCGGGACAGGGGATTGGTATGGCTACACCTTC. Protein product: CASSATGTGDWYGYTF.

The rearrangement links TRBV28 to TRBJ1-5; 10 bases match TRBD1. The CDR3 is 15 residues long. From germline, CDR1 is MDHEN and CDR2 SYDVKM. Trimming cost V 8 bases and J 6 bases; bases outside gene matches: 10. CDR3 DNA sequence: TGTGCCAGCCTACTCGACAGGGGGCAGCTTCAGCCCCAGCATTTT. It encodes CASLLDRGQLQPQHF.

The CDR3 DNA sequence: TGTGCCAGCAGCTGGGTGTCCGAATCAGGAGGCTACACCTTC. It translates to CASSWVSESGGYTF. The chain combines TRBV5-4 with TRBJ1-2; D not certain. V lost 3 bases to trimming and J lost 8 bases, with 17 bases between them. The germline V gene encodes CDR1 SGHNT and CDR2 YYREEE (reference sequence). There are 14 residues in the CDR3.

The J gene is TRBJ2-7, the V gene TRBV5-6; TRBD1 matches at 10 bases. Germline assignment: CDR1 SGHDT and CDR2 YYEEEE. The CDR3 has 15 residues. V was pared by 7 bases and J by 4 bases, with 11 bases of the junction left unmatched. DNA for the CDR3: TGTGCCAGCGGGCCCGGGACAGGGGTTCTTTACGAGCAGTACGTC. This codes for CASGPGTGVLYEQYV.

The chain employs TRBV10-3 and TRBJ1-2, with TRBD1 identical over 8 bases. The CDR3 extends over 15 amino acids. V was pared by 2 bases and J by 7 bases, with 9 bases of the junction left unmatched. Germline CDR1 reads ENHRY; CDR2 reads SYGVKD. DNA of the CDR3: TGTGCCATCAGTGAGCTCCAGGGGGCAGAAAGTGGCTACACCTTC. Translated: CAISELQGAESGYTF.

This chain uses TRBV6-6 with TRBJ1-3; TRBD1 matches at 7 bases. The CDR3 is 16 residues long. CDR1 MNHNY and CDR2 SVGAGI come from the germline V gene (reference sequence). Losses at the gene ends were 5 bases for V and 2 bases for J; bases not matched to a gene: 9. CDR3 sequence: CASSIGDQGAGNTIYF. The CDR3 DNA reads as TGTGCCAGCAGTATAGGGGACCAGGGGGCTGGAAACACCATATATTTT.

The rearrangement uses TRBV6-4 and TRBJ1-2; D remains unclear. Germline-derived CDR1 and CDR2 are MRHNA and SNTAGT. V lost 2 bases and J lost 7, with 11 bases in between. This CDR3 comprises 13 residues. CDR3 nucleotide sequence: TGTGCCAGCAGTGACGGCCTGATTTCTGGCTACACCTTC. Encoded protein: CASSDGLISGYTF.

The genes are TRBV13 and TRBJ2-1, with D perhaps matching TRBD2 (6 bases). Germline lookup yields CDR1 PRHDT and CDR2 FYEKMQ (reference sequence). This CDR3 has 14 residues. Deletions cut 8 bases from V and 4 bases from J, with 15 bases between. The CDR3 coding sequence is TGTGCCAGCGCCCCGGGGGAGTCGTACAATGAGCAGTTCTTC. This codes for CASAPGESYNEQFF.

The chain couples TRBV4-1 to TRBJ2-2; perhaps TRBD1 as D (5 bases). The germline V gene encodes CDR1 MGHRA and CDR2 YSYEKL. Deletions cut 1 base from V and 3 bases from J, with 9 bases between. This CDR3 is 15 amino acids long. The CDR3: CASSQGRADTGELFF. The CDR3 region has the DNA TGCGCCAGCAGCCAAGGCAGGGCGGACACCGGGGAGCTGTTTTTT.

The rearrangement joins TRBV19 to TRBJ1-2; TRBD1 agrees at 7 bases. This CDR3 is built from 14 residues. Trimming removed 7 bases from V and 3 bases from J; junction bases left unmatched: 8. Per the germline V gene, CDR1 is LNHDA and CDR2 is SQIVND (reference sequence). Here the CDR3 reads CASTPTGTDYGYTF. In DNA form, the CDR3 reads TGTGCCAGTACCCCAACGGGGACAGACTATGGCTACACCTTC.

The genes are TRBV2 and TRBJ1-6; D may be TRBD1 (6 bases). Germline loops: CDR1 SNHLY, CDR2 FYNNEI. The CDR3 spans 17 residues. Between the trimmed V and J ends, which lost 7 bases and 6 bases, there was a span of 22 bases. The CDR3 coding sequence is TGTGCCAGCACCATTGGGACCGGGACATCCGGTAATTCACCCCTCCACTTT. Encoded protein: CASTIGTGTSGNSPLHF.

The chain carries TRBV6-5 and TRBJ1-2; 9 bases map to TRBD1. V trimming: 5 bases; J trimming: 2 bases; junction bases outside the gene matches: 6. The CDR3 is 15 amino acids. Germline V gene sequence: CDR1 MNHEY, CDR2 SVGAGI. CDR3 loop: CASSLQGAANYGYTF. The CDR3 DNA reads TGTGCCAGCAGTCTACAGGGGGCTGCCAACTATGGCTACACCTTC.

The CDR3, as DNA: TGTGCCAGCAGCCCCTCCCTGGACAGGGCAAATCAGCCCCAGCATTTT. Translating gives CASSPSLDRANQPQHF. The chain has TRBV7-9 and TRBJ1-5, with 8 bases that match TRBD1. Germline V gene sequence: CDR1 SEHNR, CDR2 FQNEAQ (reference sequence). V shed 5 bases and J 4 bases; nucleotides not matched to a gene: 10. This CDR3 has 16 amino acids.

The chain carries TRBV10-3 and TRBJ1-6; 7 positions agree with TRBD1. With V trimmed by 6 bases and J by 0 bases, 11 bases remained unmatched. Germline CDR1 ENHRY, CDR2 SYGVKD. The CDR3 length is 18 residues. The CDR3 DNA is TGTGCCATCAGCGATAGACAGGGTGGGGGCTCCTATAATTCACCCCTCCACTTT. It translates to CAISDRQGGGSYNSPLHF.

V usage is TRBV11-2 and J usage is TRBJ2-2; TRBD2 matches 8 bases. The CDR3 runs to 16 residues. Germline V lookup: CDR1 SGHAT, CDR2 FQNNGV. The J segment lost 1 base and the V segment lost 4 bases, leaving 5 bases of the junction unmatched. CDR3 nucleotide sequence: TGTGCCAGCAGCTCAACACTAGCGGTGAACACCGGGGAGCTGTTTTTT. Translated, it gives CASSSTLAVNTGELFF.

The DNA of the CDR3 is TGTGCCTGGAGTCCCCTCTCAGGGGAGCAGTTCTTC. Translating gives CAWSPLSGEQFF. The chain combines TRBV30 with TRBJ2-1; tentatively, D is TRBD1 (5 bases). From germline, CDR1 is GTSNPN and CDR2 SVGIG (reference sequence). Deletions cut 2 bases from V and 10 bases from J, with 12 bases between. CDR3 length: 12 residues.

Notes on this clone: Other nucleotide sequences in the sample specify the same CDR3. The chain is built from TRBV7-2 and TRBJ1-5; D uncertain. V was trimmed by 1 base and J by 6 bases, leaving 7 bases between them. From germline, CDR1 is SGHTA and CDR2 FQGNSA. This CDR3 comprises 13 residues. The CDR3 reads CASSLGTVQPQHF. The DNA of the CDR3 is TGTGCCAGCAGCTTAGGGACTGTTCAGCCCCAGCATTTT.

This clone was found a few times. The rearrangement uses TRBV7-8 and TRBJ1-1, with TRBD1 matching 8 bases. The J segment lost 4 bases and the V segment lost 5 bases, leaving 3 bases of the junction unmatched. Germline loops: CDR1 SGHVS, CDR2 FQNEAQ. CDR3 size: 13 residues. This CDR3 reads CASSRTGSTEAFF. The CDR3 region has the DNA TGTGCCAGCAGCCGGACAGGGAGCACTGAAGCTTTCTTT.